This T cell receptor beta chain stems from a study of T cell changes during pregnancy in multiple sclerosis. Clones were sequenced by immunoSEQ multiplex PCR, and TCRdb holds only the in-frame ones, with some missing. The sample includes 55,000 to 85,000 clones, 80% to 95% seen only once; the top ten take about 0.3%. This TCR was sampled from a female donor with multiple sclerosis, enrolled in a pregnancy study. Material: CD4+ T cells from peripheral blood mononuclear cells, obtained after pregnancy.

The DNA of the CDR3 is TGCGCCAGCAGCCAAGGGCGGGGGACCTATGGCTACACCTTC. Translation gives CASSQGRGTYGYTF. The chain joins TRBV4-1 to TRBJ1-2, with a tentative D call TRBD1 (5 bases). CDR1 and CDR2 (germline): MGHRA, YSYEKL. The germline V and J ends were trimmed by 1 base and 4 bases, with 10 bases remaining between them. CDR3 length equals 14 residues.